This TCR beta chain derives from a study of tumor-infiltrating lymphocytes in oesophageal squamous cell carcinoma. TCRdb passed the PCR reads through MiXCR, listing each CDR3 protein once. The sample lists about 9,600 distinct CDR3 sequences; 59% were seen once. Relative to its sample, this clonotype is medium-sized (0.01 to 0.1%). CDR3 length equals 16 residues. V lost 4 bases to trimming and J lost 2 bases, with 18 bases between them. Germline V gene lookup returns CDR1 SGHNT and CDR2 YYREEE (reference sequence). The sample consisted of esophageal tumor tissue. The chain links TRBV5-4 to TRBJ2-5; D possibly corresponds to TRBD2 (5 bases). The clonotype originates from a male donor with esophageal squamous cell carcinoma. The CDR3 coding sequence is TGTGCCAGCAGCCCCGGGTTAGCGAGAGGTCAAGAGACCCAGTACTTC. It is translated as CASSPGLARGQETQYF. Combining the CDR3 with reference TRBV5-4 and TRBJ2-5 gives the whole variable domain ETGVTQSPTHLIKTRGQQVTLRCSSQSGHNTVSWYQQALGQGPQFIFQYYREEENGRGNFPPRFSGLQFPNYSSELNVNALELDDSALYLCASSPGLARGQETQYFGPGTRLLVL.